These 11 T cell receptor beta chains originate from one sample sequenced in a study of identical twins (dated by TCRdb to between 2015 and 2016). Library generation was performed with 5' RACE. TCRdb lists the instrument as Illumina HiSeq 2000. TCRdb cleaned the public reads at Q25 with fastp, built clones with MiXCR and kept in-frame beta chains. Every distinct CDR3 protein forms one entry, paired with its most common genes and DNA. Present in this sample are 300,000 to 400,000 distinct CDR3 sequences, approximately 13% of which were seen just once. In total, the top ten clones hold approximately 7.5% of the sample. The same data also contributed to another study, on yellow fever vaccine responses in identical twins.

The sample consisted of CD8+ T cells sorted from blood. Receptors originate from a woman aged 18-29 years in good health.

The gene calls are TRBV12-3 or TRBV12-4 and TRBJ2-7, with no clear D. The CDR3 totals 13 residues. The CDR3 spells CATPANLAYEQYV. CDR3 nucleotide sequence: TGTGCTACGCCGGCCAACCTCGCCTACGAGCAGTACGTC.

The chain is built from TRBV10-3 and TRBJ2-1, with a possible D match to TRBD1 (6 bases). This CDR3 is 11 amino acids long. V lost 10 bases, J lost 8 bases, and 12 bases lay in between. The germline V gene encodes CDR1 ENHRY and CDR2 SYGVKD. CDR3 region: CASTQGDEQFF. DNA for the CDR3: TGTGCCAGCACACAGGGCGATGAGCAGTTCTTC.

This clonotype was seen a handful of times. CDR3 coding DNA: TGTGCCAGCAGCTTGCCACGCTACTTGAACACTGAAGCTTTCTTT. It codes for CASSLPRYLNTEAFF. This sequence joins TRBV7-2 and TRBJ1-1; D unclear. V was trimmed by 3 bases and J by 0 bases, leaving 11 bases between them. The CDR3 is 15 residues long. Germline-derived CDR1 and CDR2 are SGHTA and FQGNSA.

This clonotype came up a few times. This chain connects TRBV7-2 to TRBJ2-1; D may correspond to TRBD1 or TRBD2 (5 bases each). This CDR3 spans 16 amino acids. Germline V gene lookup returns CDR1 SGHTA and CDR2 FQGNSA. V lost 5 bases, J lost 7 bases, and 21 bases lay in between. The CDR3 DNA follows: TGTGCCAGCAGCCCGAAGAACGGGGCGCTGGGGAATGAGCAGTTCTTC. As protein: CASSPKNGALGNEQFF.

In its sample, this clonotype was seen a few times. The CDR3: CASSLDGRVLYNEQFF. The CDR3 nucleotides read TGTGCCAGCAGCTTAGATGGGAGAGTCCTCTACAATGAGCAGTTCTTC. The V call is TRBV11-2, the J call TRBJ2-1; TRBD2 might be the D (5 bases). Germline loops: CDR1 SGHAT, CDR2 FQNNGV. The CDR3 runs to 16 residues. V shed 0 bases and J shed 3 bases, with 12 bases lying between them.

This clonotype has a count of ten or more. V usage is TRBV14 and J usage is TRBJ2-1; D perhaps matches TRBD1 (5 bases). There are 13 residues in the CDR3. The V end lost 1 base, the J end lost 7 bases, and 8 bases lay between the germline ends. Germline V gene sequence: CDR1 SGHDN, CDR2 FVKESK. DNA of the CDR3: TGTGCCAGCAGCCAAGTCCAGGGAAATGAGCAGTTCTTC. Translation gives CASSQVQGNEQFF.

The gene calls are TRBV20-1 and TRBJ2-1; perhaps TRBD2 as D (5 bases). CDR1 and CDR2 from the germline V gene are DFQATT and SNEGSKA (reference sequence). The CDR3 has 14 residues. Between the trimmed V and J ends, which lost 5 bases and 0 bases, there was a span of 11 bases. CDR3: CSAEDWSSYNEQFF. The CDR3 nucleotides read TGCAGTGCTGAGGACTGGAGCTCCTACAATGAGCAGTTCTTC.

This clonotype occurred a few times. This rearrangement joins TRBV28 to TRBJ2-3; D is uncertain. Germline V lookup: CDR1 MDHEN, CDR2 SYDVKM. Trimming stripped 4 bases from V and 0 bases from J, with 8 bases between. CDR3 length: 14 amino acids. The CDR3 loop is CASSSQLSTDTQYF. The CDR3 DNA is TGTGCCAGCAGTTCCCAGTTAAGCACAGATACGCAGTATTTT.

In this sample, this clonotype turned up a few times. This chain connects TRBV20-1 to TRBJ2-7, with a tentative D call TRBD2 (6 bases). This CDR3 region has 12 residues. V dropped 5 bases and J dropped 4 bases, with 12 bases sitting between them. Germline CDR1 and CDR2: DFQATT and SNEGSKA (reference sequence). CDR3: CSAPAAGYEQYV. The CDR3 nucleotides read TGCAGTGCTCCGGCGGCGGGGTACGAGCAGTACGTC.

The sample holds many counts of this clonotype. This chain uses TRBV15 with TRBJ2-5; D is ambiguous. The germline V gene encodes CDR1 LNHNV and CDR2 YYDKDF (reference sequence). The CDR3 is made up of 16 amino acids. V was clipped by 0 bases and J by 5 bases, with 16 bases between them. In DNA, the CDR3 is TGTGCCACCAGCAGAGACAATGACCCGGCCGGGGAGACCCAGTACTTC. Protein sequence: CATSRDNDPAGETQYF.

CDR3 bases: TGTGCCAGCAGTTTAGCCCCCAGGGGGACGAACACTGAAGCTTTCTTT. Protein sequence: CASSLAPRGTNTEAFF. This chain connects TRBV12-3 or TRBV12-4 to TRBJ1-1; 7 positions match TRBD1. This CDR3 is 16 amino acids long. V trimming: 0 bases; J trimming: 1 base; junction bases outside the gene matches: 5.